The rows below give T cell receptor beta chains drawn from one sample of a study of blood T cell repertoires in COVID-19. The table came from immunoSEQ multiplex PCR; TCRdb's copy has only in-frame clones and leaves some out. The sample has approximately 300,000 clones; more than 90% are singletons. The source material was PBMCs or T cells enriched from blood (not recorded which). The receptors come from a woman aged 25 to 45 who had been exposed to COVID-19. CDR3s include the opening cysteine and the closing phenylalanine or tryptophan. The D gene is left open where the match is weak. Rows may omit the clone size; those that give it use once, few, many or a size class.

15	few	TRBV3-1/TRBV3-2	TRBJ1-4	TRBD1	TGTGCCAGCAGCGCCCTTGGGGACAGTAATGAAAAACTGTTTTTT	CASSALGDSNEKLFF
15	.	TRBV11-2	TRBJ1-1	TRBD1	TGTGCCAGCAGCAAGGGACAGAACATGAACACTGAAGCTTTCTTT	CASSKGQNMNTEAFF
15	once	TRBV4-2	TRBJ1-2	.	TGTGCCAGCAGCCCCTTAGCAGGGGCAGACTATGGCTACACCTTC	CASSPLAGADYGYTF
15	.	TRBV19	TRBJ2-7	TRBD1	TGTGCCAGTAGTGCATACCGGGACAGGGACTACGAGCAGTACTTC	CASSAYRDRDYEQYF
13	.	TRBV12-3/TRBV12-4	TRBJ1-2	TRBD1	TGTGCCAGCAGTTTACAGGGGGACGATGGCTACACCTTC	CASSLQGDDGYTF
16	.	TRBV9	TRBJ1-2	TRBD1	TGTGCCAGCAGCCACGGGGACAGGGGGCTTGACTATGGCTACACCTTC	CASSHGDRGLDYGYTF
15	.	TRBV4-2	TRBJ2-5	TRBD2	TGTGCCAGCAGCCAAGAAGCGGGGATAGTAGAGACCCAGTACTTC	CASSQEAGIVETQYF
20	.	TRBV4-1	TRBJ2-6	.	TGCGCCAGCAGCCAACCAATCTTAGGACAGTCCAGCTCTGGGGCCAACGTCCTGACTTTC	CASSQPILGQSSSGANVLTF
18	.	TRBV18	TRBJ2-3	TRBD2	TGTGCCAGCTCACCGATGGCGGGGGGGCCCACCTCCGGAGATACGCAGTATTTT	CASSPMAGGPTSGDTQYF
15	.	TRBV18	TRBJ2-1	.	TGTGCCAGCTCACCCGAGGGGGGGATATACAATGAGCAGTTCTTC	CASSPEGGIYNEQFF
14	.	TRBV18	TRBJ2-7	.	TGTGCCAGCTCACCAACATTTAGGGGCTACGAGCAGTACTTC	CASSPTFRGYEQYF
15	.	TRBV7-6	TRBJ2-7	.	TGTGCCAGCAGCAGGGGGCGGGGGGAATCCTACGAGCAGTACTTC	CASSRGRGESYEQYF
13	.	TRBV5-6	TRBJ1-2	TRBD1	TGTGCCAGCAGTTGGGGACAGCTGCATGGCTACACCTTC	CASSWGQLHGYTF
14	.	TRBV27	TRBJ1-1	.	TGTGCCAGCAGTCATAATACAGGGACCACTGAAGCTTTCTTT	CASSHNTGTTEAFF
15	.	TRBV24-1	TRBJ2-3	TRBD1	TGTGCCACCAGTGATTCAGGGGGTTCAGGAGATACGCAGTATTTT	CATSDSGGSGDTQYF
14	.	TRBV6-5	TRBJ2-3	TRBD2	TGTGCCACCGAACGCGGGGGGGCAACAGATACGCAGTATTTT	CATERGGATDTQYF